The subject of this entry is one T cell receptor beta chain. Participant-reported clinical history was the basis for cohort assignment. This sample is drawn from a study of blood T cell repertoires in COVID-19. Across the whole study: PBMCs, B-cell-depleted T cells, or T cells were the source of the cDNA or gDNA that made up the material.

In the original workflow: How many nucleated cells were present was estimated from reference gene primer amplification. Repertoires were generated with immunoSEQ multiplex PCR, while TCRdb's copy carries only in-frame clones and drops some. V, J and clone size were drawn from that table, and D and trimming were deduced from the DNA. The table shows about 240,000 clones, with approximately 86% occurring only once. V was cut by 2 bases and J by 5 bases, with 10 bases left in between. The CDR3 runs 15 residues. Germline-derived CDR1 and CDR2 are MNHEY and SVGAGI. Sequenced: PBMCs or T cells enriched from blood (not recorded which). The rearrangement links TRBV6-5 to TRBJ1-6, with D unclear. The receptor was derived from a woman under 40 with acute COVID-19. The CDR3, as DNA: TGTGCCAGCAGTTACGTGGACGGGAATAATTCACCCCTCCACTTT. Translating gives CASSYVDGNNSPLHF.